This T cell receptor beta chain was obtained from a study of early T cells in non-severe SARS-CoV-2 infection. Germline V lookup: CDR1 MDHEN, CDR2 SYDVKM. V was trimmed by 7 bases and J by 1 base, leaving 19 bases between them. This CDR3 is built from 16 residues. TCRdb reprocessed the 5' RACE reads with MiXCR, giving one entry per CDR3 protein. The table includes some 96,000 distinct CDR3 sequences, 15% detected once. Sequencing used whole blood. The chain uses TRBV28 and TRBJ1-1; D is ambiguous. This clonotype originated in an adult who was a healthcare worker with PCR-confirmed SARS-CoV-2 infection or an uninfected control (not recorded which). In nucleotides, the CDR3 is TGTGCCAGCACCACCTTGGGTTTGGGCAAGAACACTGAAGCTTTCTTT. It encodes CASTTLGLGKNTEAFF.